These 5 T cell receptor beta chains were all obtained from the same sample, sequenced in a study of graft-versus-host responses after intestinal transplantation. Generated by immunoSEQ multiplex PCR, the TCRdb table keeps only in-frame clones and is missing some. Among 9,000 to 10,000 clones listed, over 90% were seen once. This material consisted of PBMCs, taken 8 days after intestinal transplant. These receptors were collected from a human patient who received an intestinal transplant, so some T cells may come from the graft donor.

V and J are TRBV5-6 and TRBJ2-3; 9 positions match TRBD2. The CDR3 extends over 16 amino acids. The J segment lost 5 bases and the V segment lost 0 bases, leaving 7 bases of the junction unmatched. Looked up from germline, CDR1 is SGHDT and CDR2 is YYEEEE. CDR3 loop: CASSLGGTSIRDTQYF. For the CDR3, the DNA is TGTGCCAGCAGCTTGGGGGGGACTAGCATCAGAGATACGCAGTATTTT.

J is TRBJ2-1 and V is TRBV7-9; no firm D call. From germline, CDR1 is SEHNR and CDR2 FQNEAQ (reference sequence). This CDR3 comprises 13 residues. With 0 bases removed from V and 7 bases from J, the gap between germline ends came to 7 bases. CDR3 protein: CASSLASLNEQFF. The CDR3 DNA is TGTGCCAGCAGCTTAGCGTCGCTGAATGAGCAGTTCTTC.

The V gene is TRBV7-2, the J gene TRBJ1-6; D gene unclear. Germline lookup yields CDR1 SGHTA and CDR2 FQGNSA. The CDR3 loop spans 15 amino acids. Trimming cost V 2 bases and J 8 bases, with 13 bases left between them. Here the CDR3 reads CASSLPTVAYSPLHF. The CDR3 nucleotides read TGTGCCAGCAGCTTACCAACAGTTGCTTATTCACCCCTCCACTTT.

V and J are TRBV19 and TRBJ1-1; no definite D call. The CDR3 totals 13 residues. Germline V gene lookup returns CDR1 LNHDA and CDR2 SQIVND (reference sequence). Trimming took 6 bases from V and 0 from J, leaving 8 bases between them. The CDR3 DNA reads TGTGCCAGTAGGTGGGGAATGAACACTGAAGCTTTCTTT. Its protein product is CASRWGMNTEAFF.

This clone has only one observation. J is TRBJ2-4 and V is TRBV5-1; possible D gene TRBD1, 5 bases. Germline V gives CDR1 SGHRS, CDR2 YFSETQ. V lost 0 bases, J lost 8 bases, and 15 bases lay in between. The CDR3 runs to 15 residues. The CDR3 reads CASSLEGLEFDIQYF. The CDR3 nucleotides are TGCGCCAGCAGCTTGGAGGGGCTGGAGTTTGACATTCAGTACTTC.